Following are 16 T cell receptor beta chains from one sample sequenced in a study of shared clonotypes between healthy human individuals. Produced via immunoSEQ multiplex PCR; TCRdb's table is partial and in-frame only. Seen here are hundreds of thousands of clones, less than 98% observed once, and the top ten hold 0.045% to 0.06%. The sample taken for sequencing was naive CD4+ T cells sorted from blood. The sample's subset: CD45RA+ positively selected. The receptors stem from a woman in her 30s in good health.

V is TRBV27 and J is TRBJ1-5; TRBD1 matches at 7 bases. This CDR3 is 17 amino acids long. Germline V gene lookup returns CDR1 MNHEY and CDR2 SMNVEV (reference sequence). V gave up 5 bases and J gave up 2 bases; unmatched junction bases: 12. The CDR3 DNA follows: TGTGCCAGCAGTGAGACAGGGAATTTATTCGGCAATCAGCCCCAGCATTTT. It specifies CASSETGNLFGNQPQHF.

This rearrangement joins TRBV9 to TRBJ2-7, with TRBD2 identical over 9 bases. The CDR3 length is 15 residues. Germline values: CDR1 SGDLS, CDR2 YYNGEE. V was clipped by 4 bases and J by 1 base; unmatched bases: 6. CDR3 loop: CASSSETSGSYEQYF. The CDR3, as DNA: TGTGCCAGCAGCTCCGAAACTAGCGGGTCCTACGAGCAGTACTTC.

The chain is built from TRBV2 and TRBJ2-7; D call uncertain. This CDR3 is built from 14 residues. The germline V gene has CDR1 SNHLY and CDR2 FYNNEI. Trimming left V 0 bases short and J 3 bases short, with 9 bases between. DNA of the CDR3: TGTGCCAGCAGTGAAGCGGTCGCTTACTACGAGCAGTACTTC. Protein sequence: CASSEAVAYYEQYF. The variable domain in full, completed from reference TRBV2 and TRBJ2-7, reads EPEVTQTPSHQVTQMGQEVILRCVPISNHLYFYWYRQILGQKVEFLVSFYNNEISEKSEIFDDQFSVERPDGSNFTLKIRSTKLEDSAMYFCASSEAVAYYEQYFGPGTRLTVT.

This chain connects TRBV5-4 to TRBJ1-1; D unresolved. The CDR3 has 14 amino acids. V was cut by 4 bases and J by 2 bases, with 12 bases left in between. Germline V CDR1 and CDR2: SGHNT, YYREEE (reference sequence). For the CDR3, the DNA is TGTGCCAGCAGCGACCGGGCCGGAAACACTGAAGCTTTCTTT. It translates to CASSDRAGNTEAFF.

The table lists this clone with a count of one. This chain links TRBV2 with TRBJ2-1; D is perhaps TRBD2 (6 bases). The CDR3 sequence is 15 residues long. The V end lost 6 bases, the J end lost 3 bases, and 15 bases lay between the germline ends. The germline gives CDR1 SNHLY, CDR2 FYNNEI. CDR3 sequence reads: CASSEHSGYYNEQFF. CDR3 nucleotides: TGTGCCAGCAGCGAGCATAGCGGTTACTACAATGAGCAGTTCTTC.

The CDR3 spells CASSLVGGTPGGYTF. The CDR3 bases are TGCGCCAGCAGCTTGGTTGGAGGGACGCCTGGTGGCTACACCTTC. This rearrangement joins TRBV5-1 to TRBJ1-2; a possible D gene is TRBD1 (5 bases). The V end was cut by 0 bases, the J end by 7 bases, with 16 bases between. Germline CDR1 SGHRS, CDR2 YFSETQ. CDR3 length: 15 residues.

This chain connects TRBV2 to TRBJ2-2, with D possibly being TRBD1 (5 bases). CDR1 is SNHLY, CDR2 FYNNEI, per germline. There are 15 residues in the CDR3. Trimming stripped 1 base from V and 2 bases from J, with 8 bases between. As DNA, the CDR3 is TGTGCCAGCAGTGAAGTGACAGATAACACCGGGGAGCTGTTTTTT. Translated, it gives CASSEVTDNTGELFF. Filled out from reference TRBV2 and TRBJ2-2, the complete variable domain reads EPEVTQTPSHQVTQMGQEVILRCVPISNHLYFYWYRQILGQKVEFLVSFYNNEISEKSEIFDDQFSVERPDGSNFTLKIRSTKLEDSAMYFCASSEVTDNTGELFFGEGSRLTVL.

The chain uses TRBV4-1 and TRBJ2-5; 7 nucleotides align to TRBD1. V gave up 4 bases and J gave up 2 bases; unmatched junction bases: 4. The CDR3 is made up of 14 amino acids. CDR1 is MGHRA, CDR2 YSYEKL, per germline. This chain's CDR3 is CASSPQGKQETQYF. As DNA, the CDR3 is TGCGCCAGCAGCCCACAGGGGAAACAAGAGACCCAGTACTTC.

With regard to this clone: The same CDR3 arises from other DNA sequences in this sample as well. The rearrangement links TRBV6-1 to TRBJ2-7; no clear D. In germline, CDR1 is MNHNS, CDR2 SASEGT. This CDR3 has 12 residues. V lost 1 base and J 3 bases, leaving 4 bases between the germline ends. The CDR3 loop reads CASSEDRYEQYF. The CDR3 coding sequence is TGTGCCAGCAGTGAAGATCGCTACGAGCAGTACTTC.

The V gene is TRBV28, the J gene TRBJ2-7, with 11 bases aligning to TRBD1. V dropped 4 bases and J dropped 0; count of bases not matched to a gene: 5. Looked up from germline, CDR1 is MDHEN and CDR2 is SYDVKM. The CDR3 spans 16 residues. The DNA of the CDR3 is TGTGCCAGCAGTTCCCGGGGACAGGGGGGCTCCTACGAGCAGTACTTC. Translating it yields CASSSRGQGGSYEQYF. Full variable domain (rest looked up from reference TRBV28 and TRBJ2-7): DVKVTQSSRYLVKRTGEKVFLECVQDMDHENMFWYRQDPGLGLRLIYFSYDVKMKEKGDIPEGYSVSREKKERFSLILESASTNQTSMYLCASSSRGQGGSYEQYFGPGTRLTVT.

V gene TRBV18 combines with J gene TRBJ2-3, with D perhaps matching TRBD2 (6 bases). The length of the CDR3 is 16 residues. Germline loops: CDR1 KGHSH, CDR2 LQKENI. V was clipped by 3 bases and J by 2 bases, with 15 bases between them. The CDR3 nucleotides are TGTGCCAGCTCACCTTTGCGCGGCGGGACCACAGATACGCAGTATTTT. Its protein is CASSPLRGGTTDTQYF.

This clone was found once. The rearrangement uses TRBV19 and TRBJ1-2, with TRBD1 matching 10 bases. Germline V gives CDR1 LNHDA, CDR2 SQIVND (reference sequence). The CDR3 is 15 residues long. J was trimmed by 6 bases and V by 4 bases; bases with no gene match: 8. CDR3 region: CASSKTGGPENGYTF. DNA for the CDR3: TGTGCCAGTAGTAAGACAGGGGGCCCGGAAAATGGCTACACCTTC.

The chain combines TRBV19 with TRBJ2-7, with D perhaps given as TRBD1 or TRBD2 (5 bases each). Trimming took off 5 bases at V and 3 bases at J, with 17 bases between the two ends. The CDR3 consists of 15 residues. The germline V gene has CDR1 LNHDA and CDR2 SQIVND (reference sequence). CDR3 sequence reads: CASSGPDGADYEQYF. The CDR3 DNA follows: TGTGCCAGTAGTGGCCCAGACGGGGCCGACTACGAGCAGTACTTC.

V usage is TRBV19 and J usage is TRBJ1-3, with D unclear. The CDR3 length is 15 residues. Germline values: CDR1 LNHDA, CDR2 SQIVND (reference sequence). The V end lost 9 bases, the J end lost 1 base, and 16 bases lay between the germline ends. The CDR3 spells CASRTDLRSGNTIYF. The CDR3 region has the DNA TGTGCCAGCCGAACCGATCTACGTTCTGGAAACACCATATATTTT.

The V and J genes are TRBV9 and TRBJ2-3; 7 bases are shared with TRBD2. J was trimmed by 0 bases and V by 0 bases; bases with no gene match: 4. Per the germline V gene, CDR1 is SGDLS and CDR2 is YYNGEE. The CDR3 covers 16 residues. DNA of the CDR3: TGTGCCAGCAGCGTAGGACTAGCTGCTAGCACAGATACGCAGTATTTT. It encodes CASSVGLAASTDTQYF.

V is TRBV7-2 and J is TRBJ1-3, with D perhaps matching TRBD1 (5 bases). The CDR3 is made up of 14 amino acids. Trimming removed 2 bases from V and 4 bases from J, with 9 bases in between. Germline V gives CDR1 SGHTA, CDR2 FQGNSA. The CDR3 loop is CASSLWDGGNTIYF. The CDR3 DNA follows: TGTGCCAGCAGCTTATGGGACGGGGGAAACACCATATATTTT.